The 13 T cell receptor beta chains presented below share a single source sample, sequenced in a study of T cell responses to AZD1222 COVID-19 vaccine. The repertoire was sequenced with immunoSEQ multiplex PCR; TCRdb's copy has only in-frame clones and lacks some. The profile shows around 220,000 clones, about 95% of them singletons. Specimen: peripheral blood, collected 28 days after the second dose of the MenACWY control vaccine. These receptors were taken from an adult who received the MenACWY meningococcal vaccine as a control.

The chain employs TRBV11-2 and TRBJ2-1; the match to TRBD2 covers 8 bases. Germline V gene lookup returns CDR1 SGHAT and CDR2 FQNNGV. The CDR3 spans 14 residues. V was pared by 1 base and J by 7 bases, with 3 bases of the junction left unmatched. The CDR3 reads CASSLGLAWNEQFF. The CDR3 DNA sequence: TGTGCCAGCAGCTTAGGACTAGCGTGGAATGAGCAGTTCTTC.

V is TRBV30 and J is TRBJ1-6; the D gene is possibly TRBD1 (6 bases). Germline-derived CDR1 and CDR2 are GTSNPN and SVGIG (reference sequence). Trimming pared 0 bases from V and 8 bases from J, leaving 14 bases between. This CDR3 is 15 amino acids long. The CDR3 spells CAWSVQVGGYSPLHF. CDR3 bases: TGTGCCTGGAGTGTACAAGTAGGGGGATATTCACCCCTCCACTTT.

The chain has TRBV2 and TRBJ2-7; 8 bases agree with TRBD1. J gave up 2 bases and V 6 bases, and 3 bases lay outside the gene matches. The CDR3 length is 13 residues. Germline CDR1 and CDR2: SNHLY and FYNNEI. The CDR3 reads CASRLQGAYEQYF. The CDR3 nucleotides are TGTGCCAGCAGACTACAGGGGGCCTACGAGCAGTACTTC.

CDR3: CASRPGSLGRRNEETQYF. The CDR3 DNA reads TGTGCCAGCAGGCCAGGCAGCCTCGGGAGGCGAAACGAGGAGACCCAGTACTTC. The chain couples TRBV7-9 to TRBJ2-5; 7 bases fit TRBD2. The CDR3 runs to 18 residues. After removal of 6 bases from V and 5 bases from J, the junction contained 21 bases not matched to a gene. Per germline, CDR1 SEHNR and CDR2 FQNEAQ (reference sequence).

The CDR3 sequence is CASSGGLDNEQFF. CDR3 bases: TGTGCCAGCAGTGGGGGGTTGGACAATGAGCAGTTCTTC. The rearrangement uses TRBV4-2 and TRBJ2-1, with a weak D call TRBD2 (6 bases). Between the trimmed V and J ends, which lost 6 bases and 5 bases, there was a span of 11 bases. Germline V lookup: CDR1 LGHNA, CDR2 YNFKEQ. This CDR3 comprises 13 residues.

The chain employs TRBV3-1 (or the pseudogene TRBV3-2) and TRBJ1-5; 8 bases match TRBD1. V gave up 1 base and J gave up 10 bases; unmatched junction bases: 6. Per the germline V gene, CDR1 is LGHDT and CDR2 is YNNKEL (reference sequence). The CDR3 is made up of 14 amino acids. The CDR3 bases are TGTGCCAGCAGCCAAGGGGACAGGCCAAACCCCCAGCATTTT. It is translated as CASSQGDRPNPQHF.

The V call is TRBV27, the J call TRBJ2-1; TRBD1 agrees at 8 bases. The CDR3 runs to 17 residues. V gave up 2 bases and J gave up 2 bases; unmatched junction bases: 8. Per the germline V gene, CDR1 is MNHEY and CDR2 is SMNVEV (reference sequence). CDR3 nucleotides: TGTGCCAGCAGTTTAGGAACTTCAGGGGGCGCCTACAATGAGCAGTTCTTC. Protein sequence: CASSLGTSGGAYNEQFF.

With regard to this clone: In the same sample, other DNA sequences code for this CDR3. The chain joins TRBV6-1 to TRBJ2-5; TRBD2 agrees at 12 bases. Germline CDR1 and CDR2: MNHNS and SASEGT. The V segment lost 2 bases and the J segment 2 bases; nucleotides outside the gene matches: 0. The CDR3 runs to 15 residues. Here the CDR3 reads CASSELAGGQETQYF. As DNA, the CDR3 is TGTGCCAGCAGTGAACTAGCGGGGGGGCAAGAGACCCAGTACTTC.

The chain employs TRBV5-1 and TRBJ1-5, with 9 bases lining up with TRBD1. CDR1 and CDR2 (germline): SGHRS, YFSETQ. CDR3 length equals 15 residues. V gave up 4 bases and J gave up 6 bases; unmatched junction bases: 8. The CDR3 region is CASSLTGGAGQPQHF. The CDR3 nucleotides are TGCGCCAGCAGCCTAACAGGGGGCGCCGGTCAGCCCCAGCATTTT.

This clone showed up just once. DNA of the CDR3: TGTGCCAGCAGGTCAGGGGTGGTAACTGAAGCTTTCTTT. Translation gives CASRSGVVTEAFF. The V gene is TRBV12-3 or TRBV12-4, the J gene TRBJ1-1; D possibly corresponds to TRBD1 (6 bases). CDR3 size: 13 residues. V was trimmed by 6 bases and J by 5 bases, leaving 13 bases between them.

The chain uses TRBV9 and TRBJ2-5; D might be TRBD2 (5 bases). The CDR3 covers 15 residues. The V and J ends lost 0 bases and 3 bases respectively, with 12 bases between them. Germline V gene data show CDR1 as SGDLS and CDR2 as YYNGEE. CDR3 coding DNA: TGTGCCAGCAGCGTAGCCGGTTCGGGGAAAGAGACCCAGTACTTC. Translating gives CASSVAGSGKETQYF.

V is TRBV20-1 and J is TRBJ1-1, with unresolved D. The CDR3 length is 11 residues. V was clipped by 3 bases and J by 1 base, with 3 bases between them. CDR1 and CDR2 from the germline V gene are DFQATT and SNEGSKA (reference sequence). This chain's CDR3 is CSARGNTEAFF. CDR3 DNA sequence: TGCAGTGCTAGGGGGAACACTGAAGCTTTCTTT.

DNA for the CDR3: TGTGCCAGCAGTTCTCAGGGGGGGACTGAAGCTTTCTTT. Translated: CASSSQGGTEAFF. The chain couples TRBV6-4 to TRBJ1-1; 7 bases are shared with TRBD1. The germline CDR1 and CDR2 sequences are MRHNA and SNTAGT. V shed 5 bases, J shed 5 bases, and the junction held 5 bases outside the gene matches. This CDR3 has 13 amino acids.